These T cell receptor beta chains were read from a single sample in a study of blood T cell repertoires in COVID-19. TCRdb keeps only in-frame clones here, not all; method: immunoSEQ multiplex PCR. The sample shows around 100,000 clones, about 85% of them seen only once. Sequences were obtained from peripheral blood. Receptor source: a middle-aged man with acute or convalescent COVID-19. The CDR3 runs from the conserved cysteine through the conserved F or W. A D gene is named only where the DNA matches it firmly. A clone size is listed for some rows: how often the clone was seen (once, few, many), or a class if it is expanded.

CDR3nt: TGTGCCAGCAGCGTAAGTACGGGACACACAGATACGCAGTATTTT
CDR3aa: CASSVSTGHTDTQYF
d_gene: .
j_gene: TRBJ2-3
abundance: .
v_gene: TRBV9

CDR3nt: TGTGCCAGCAGCTTAGATGACAGTACCAATCAGCCCCAGCATTTT
CDR3aa: CASSLDDSTNQPQHF
d_gene: .
j_gene: TRBJ1-5
abundance: .
v_gene: TRBV7-2

CDR3nt: TGTGCCAGCAGCGTGAGCGGGAGGGTGAATGAGCAGTTCTTC
CDR3aa: CASSVSGRVNEQFF
d_gene: TRBD2
j_gene: TRBJ2-1
abundance: .
v_gene: TRBV9

CDR3nt: TGTGCCAGCTCACCACGAGGGGGTACGGGTCCCCAGCATTTT
CDR3aa: CASSPRGGTGPQHF
d_gene: .
j_gene: TRBJ1-5
abundance: .
v_gene: TRBV18

CDR3nt: TGTGCCAGCAGCGCAACTAGCGGGAGGTATTTGGGCACCGGGGAGCTGTTTTTT
CDR3aa: CASSATSGRYLGTGELFF
d_gene: TRBD2
j_gene: TRBJ2-2
abundance: .
v_gene: TRBV11-3

CDR3nt: TGCGCCAGCAGTCAATGGGGGCGGGAGGGTCAGCAGTTCTTC
CDR3aa: CASSQWGREGQQFF
d_gene: TRBD2
j_gene: TRBJ2-1
abundance: .
v_gene: TRBV23-1

CDR3nt: TGTGCCAGCAGCTTAGGTGGGACTAGCGTCAAGTATTTT
CDR3aa: CASSLGGTSVKYF
d_gene: TRBD2
j_gene: TRBJ2-3
abundance: .
v_gene: TRBV11-2

CDR3nt: TGTGCCAGCAGTGCCCCTCGGGCAGGGGGCTCATATGGCTACACCTTC
CDR3aa: CASSAPRAGGSYGYTF
d_gene: TRBD1
j_gene: TRBJ1-2
abundance: .
v_gene: TRBV6-1

CDR3nt: TGTGCCAGCACCTTACAGGGATTCATGAACACTGAAGCTTTCTTT
CDR3aa: CASTLQGFMNTEAFF
d_gene: .
j_gene: TRBJ1-1
abundance: .
v_gene: TRBV2

CDR3nt: TGCGCCAGCAGCCAAGATGGCAGGGGAGATACGCAGTATTTT
CDR3aa: CASSQDGRGDTQYF
d_gene: .
j_gene: TRBJ2-3
abundance: .
v_gene: TRBV4-3

CDR3nt: TGTGCCAGCAGTGCTATAGGGGAGCTGTTTTTT
CDR3aa: CASSAIGELFF
d_gene: .
j_gene: TRBJ2-2
abundance: .
v_gene: TRBV27

CDR3nt: TGTGCCATCAGTGAAGCTGGAGGTCTCAATCAGCCCCAGCATTTT
CDR3aa: CAISEAGGLNQPQHF
d_gene: .
j_gene: TRBJ1-5
abundance: .
v_gene: TRBV10-3

CDR3nt: TGTGCCAGTAGTATAGGTCTGGGACAGGGGCCCTATAGCAATCAGCCCCAGCATTTT
CDR3aa: CASSIGLGQGPYSNQPQHF
d_gene: TRBD1
j_gene: TRBJ1-5
abundance: few
v_gene: TRBV19

CDR3nt: TGTGCCAGCAGCCTGACTAGCGGGAGGGCCGCGGGCGAGCAGTACTTC
CDR3aa: CASSLTSGRAAGEQYF
d_gene: TRBD2
j_gene: TRBJ2-7
abundance: .
v_gene: TRBV7-6

CDR3nt: TGCGCCAGCAGCAGGTCCCTACAAGAGACCCAGTACTTC
CDR3aa: CASSRSLQETQYF
d_gene: .
j_gene: TRBJ2-5
abundance: .
v_gene: TRBV10-1

CDR3nt: TGTGCCAGCAGTGGTAGCGTAGGGGGAGGCAATCAGCCCCAGCATTTT
CDR3aa: CASSGSVGGGNQPQHF
d_gene: .
j_gene: TRBJ1-5
abundance: .
v_gene: TRBV6-1